The 20 T cell receptor beta chains in this list originate from one sample, sequenced in a study of neurological immune-mediated disorders. TCRdb redid the calling of the 5' RACE reads with MiXCR, one entry per CDR3 protein. The repertoire consists of roughly 70,000 distinct CDR3 sequences, with less than 5.5% occurring once and the leading ten covering about 3%. Sequencing was done on a sample of PBMCs. These receptors came from a woman aged 25 to 39 with multiple sclerosis.

This clonotype was seen many times. The chain couples TRBV6-6 to TRBJ2-2; TRBD1 aligns across 11 bases. Germline V gene data show CDR1 as MNHNY and CDR2 as SVGAGI (reference sequence). The CDR3 totals 14 residues. J was trimmed by 2 bases and V by 10 bases; bases with no gene match: 3. The CDR3 is CATGTGGNTGELFF. DNA of the CDR3: TGTGCCACGGGGACAGGGGGTAACACCGGGGAGCTGTTTTTT.

This clonotype was detected a few times. The chain employs TRBV20-1 and TRBJ1-4; D might be TRBD1 (5 bases). Germline V lookup: CDR1 DFQATT, CDR2 SNEGSKA (reference sequence). Trimming shortened V by 6 bases and J by 12 bases, and 11 bases separated the two germline ends. The CDR3 runs 10 residues. This chain's CDR3 is CSAGGDELFF. DNA for the CDR3: TGCAGTGCCGGCGGGGACGAACTGTTTTTT.

The chain combines TRBV7-2 with TRBJ1-5, with D possibly being TRBD1 (5 bases). There are 15 residues in the CDR3. The V gene lost 5 bases and the J gene lost 3 bases, with 14 bases spanning the gap. Germline values: CDR1 SGHTA, CDR2 FQGNSA. The CDR3: CASSIGGVVNQPQHF. Written as DNA, the CDR3 is TGTGCCAGCAGCATCGGAGGGGTAGTCAATCAGCCCCAGCATTTT.

This clonotype was counted between two and nine times. The CDR3 DNA reads TGTGCCAGCAGCCAGCGAATGATCCAAGAGACCCAGTACTTC. Protein: CASSQRMIQETQYF. V usage is TRBV5-5 and J usage is TRBJ2-5; no clear D. Germline CDR1 is SGHKS and CDR2 is YYEKEE (reference sequence). The CDR3 length is 14 residues. Trimming stripped 4 bases from V and 1 base from J, with 11 bases between.

This clonotype was observed a handful of times. The V gene is TRBV3-1, the J gene TRBJ1-4, with 7 bases aligning to TRBD1. The germline V gene has CDR1 LGHDT and CDR2 YNNKEL (reference sequence). V gave up 1 base and J gave up 3 bases; unmatched junction bases: 11. This CDR3 is 18 amino acids long. CDR3 bases: TGTGCCAGCAGCCAAGGATTGAGGGGGCGTGCGGCTAATGAAAAACTGTTTTTT. It encodes CASSQGLRGRAANEKLFF.

The chain recombines TRBV15 with TRBJ2-7; D gene uncertain. Germline V gene sequence: CDR1 LNHNV, CDR2 YYDKDF (reference sequence). CDR3 size: 13 residues. The V end lost 3 bases, the J end lost 7 bases, and 13 bases lay between the germline ends. This CDR3 is CATSRERVREQYF. CDR3 in DNA: TGTGCCACCAGCAGGGAAAGGGTCAGGGAGCAGTACTTC.

This clonotype showed up many times. This chain links TRBV11-2 with TRBJ1-4; possible D gene TRBD1, 5 bases. This CDR3 spans 14 amino acids. Germline V gives CDR1 SGHAT, CDR2 FQNNGV. The germline V and J ends were trimmed by 5 bases and 10 bases, with 17 bases remaining between them. The CDR3 bases are TGTGCCAGCAGCCCTTCCGGGGCGCAAGGAAAACTGTTTTTT. Its protein product is CASSPSGAQGKLFF.

This clonotype was recorded many times. V is TRBV7-9 and J is TRBJ2-6; D is uncertain. Germline V gives CDR1 SEHNR, CDR2 FQNEAQ (reference sequence). The CDR3 totals 18 residues. The ends were cut back, 7 bases at V and 1 base at J, with 20 bases in the middle. The DNA of the CDR3 is TGTGCCAGCACCTTCGTTGGTGGCGGTGCGTCTGGGGCCAACGTCCTGACTTTC. The encoded protein is CASTFVGGGASGANVLTF.

The rearrangement joins TRBV11-2 to TRBJ2-7; no clear D. The CDR3 has 13 amino acids. CDR1 and CDR2 (germline): SGHAT, FQNNGV. V lost 0 bases to trimming and J lost 3 bases, with 6 bases between them. The CDR3 nucleotides are TGTGCCAGCAGCTTAGATCTGGGCTACGAGCAGTACTTC. Encoded protein: CASSLDLGYEQYF.

Many counts were recorded for this clonotype. The chain links TRBV12-3 or TRBV12-4 to TRBJ2-3, with D possibly being TRBD2 (7 bases). V was cut by 7 bases and J by 14 bases, with 22 bases left in between. The CDR3 runs 13 residues. In DNA form, the CDR3 reads TGTGCCAGCAACCTAAAGGGGGGGGCCGGTCCGTATTTT. Its protein is CASNLKGGAGPYF.

Many counts were recorded for this clonotype. The chain links TRBV7-9 to TRBJ2-4, with D possibly matching TRBD2 (5 bases). V shed 5 bases and J shed 1 base, with 15 bases lying between them. CDR3 length: 16 residues. Per germline, CDR1 SEHNR and CDR2 FQNEAQ (reference sequence). CDR3 sequence: CASSPQEGLAKNIQYF. DNA for the CDR3: TGTGCCAGCAGCCCCCAAGAGGGTCTGGCCAAAAACATTCAGTACTTC.

V and J are TRBV6-6 and TRBJ1-1, with D unresolved. Trimming removed 5 bases at V and 1 base at J, with 11 bases between. From germline, CDR1 is MNHNY and CDR2 SVGAGI (reference sequence). The CDR3 consists of 14 residues. CDR3 nucleotide sequence: TGTGCCAGCAGTCCCACCAGAGGGAACACTGAAGCTTTCTTT. Protein: CASSPTRGNTEAFF.

This clonotype was counted many times. The gene calls are TRBV12-3 or TRBV12-4 and TRBJ1-1; D gene unclear. The CDR3 spans 16 residues. The V gene lost 5 bases and the J gene lost 6 bases, with 22 bases spanning the gap. The CDR3 loop reads CASSPSTSKLGPEAFF. The CDR3, as DNA: TGTGCCAGCAGTCCCTCGACTTCTAAGTTGGGTCCTGAAGCTTTCTTT.

This clonotype was observed a few times. The gene calls are TRBV9 and TRBJ2-7; 8 bases are shared with TRBD1. The CDR3 totals 14 residues. J gave up 6 bases and V 0 bases, and 5 bases lay outside the gene matches. Looked up from germline, CDR1 is SGDLS and CDR2 is YYNGEE. The CDR3 reads CASSVGTGPGEQYF. The CDR3 DNA is TGTGCCAGCAGCGTAGGGACAGGGCCGGGCGAGCAGTACTTC.

This clonotype has just a few counts. V usage is TRBV20-1 and J usage is TRBJ2-5; the D is unclear. Germline-derived CDR1 and CDR2 are DFQATT and SNEGSKA (reference sequence). Trimming removed 2 bases from V and 5 bases from J, with 9 bases in between. The CDR3 runs to 12 residues. CDR3 DNA: TGCAGTGCTAGAAGTGTCCGGGAGACCCAGTACTTC. This sequence encodes CSARSVRETQYF.

The chain is built from TRBV5-6 and TRBJ2-1; weak D call: TRBD1 (6 bases). In germline, CDR1 is SGHDT, CDR2 YYEEEE. The CDR3 is made up of 15 amino acids. V was trimmed by 0 bases and J by 2 bases, leaving 9 bases between them. The CDR3 region has the DNA TGTGCCAGCAGCTTGGGACGGACAGCCTACAATGAGCAGTTCTTC. Translated: CASSLGRTAYNEQFF.

Notes on this clonotype: The junction differs from germline at one of its ends, possibly a read error. The rearrangement links TRBV6-1 to TRBJ1-5; D not certain. The V gene's germline CDR1 is MNHNS and CDR2 SASEGT. The CDR3 length is 13 residues. CDR3 sequence reads: CASSGEGNQPQNF. The CDR3 DNA follows: TGTGCCAGCAGTGGCGAGGGCAATCAGCCCCAGAATTTT.

The table lists this clonotype with many counts. V gene TRBV7-2 combines with J gene TRBJ1-3, with unresolved D. CDR3 length equals 15 residues. Trimming took off 4 bases at V and 0 bases at J, with 10 bases between the two ends. Germline V gene data show CDR1 as SGHTA and CDR2 as FQGNSA. CDR3 amino acids: CASSSPWSSGNTIYF. The CDR3 DNA sequence: TGTGCCAGCAGCTCCCCTTGGAGCTCTGGAAACACCATATATTTT.

In this sample, this clonotype turned up many times. The junction shows a germline mismatch at one end, possibly a read error. V and J are TRBV27 and TRBJ1-6; 11 bases are a match to TRBD1. This CDR3 contains 14 residues. The V gene's germline CDR1 is MNHEY and CDR2 SMNVEV (reference sequence). The CDR3 is CASTPDRGRSPLNF. Written as DNA, the CDR3 is TGTGCCAGCACCCCGGACAGGGGGCGTTCACCCCTCAACTTT.

A few counts support this clonotype. This rearrangement joins TRBV12-3 or TRBV12-4 to TRBJ2-3; the match to TRBD2 covers 9 bases. V dropped 6 bases and J dropped 1; count of bases not matched to a gene: 5. The CDR3 has 15 amino acids. The DNA for the CDR3 is TGTGCCAGCAGAAGCGGGGGGACAGGCACAGATACGCAGTATTTT. Translation: CASRSGGTGTDTQYF.